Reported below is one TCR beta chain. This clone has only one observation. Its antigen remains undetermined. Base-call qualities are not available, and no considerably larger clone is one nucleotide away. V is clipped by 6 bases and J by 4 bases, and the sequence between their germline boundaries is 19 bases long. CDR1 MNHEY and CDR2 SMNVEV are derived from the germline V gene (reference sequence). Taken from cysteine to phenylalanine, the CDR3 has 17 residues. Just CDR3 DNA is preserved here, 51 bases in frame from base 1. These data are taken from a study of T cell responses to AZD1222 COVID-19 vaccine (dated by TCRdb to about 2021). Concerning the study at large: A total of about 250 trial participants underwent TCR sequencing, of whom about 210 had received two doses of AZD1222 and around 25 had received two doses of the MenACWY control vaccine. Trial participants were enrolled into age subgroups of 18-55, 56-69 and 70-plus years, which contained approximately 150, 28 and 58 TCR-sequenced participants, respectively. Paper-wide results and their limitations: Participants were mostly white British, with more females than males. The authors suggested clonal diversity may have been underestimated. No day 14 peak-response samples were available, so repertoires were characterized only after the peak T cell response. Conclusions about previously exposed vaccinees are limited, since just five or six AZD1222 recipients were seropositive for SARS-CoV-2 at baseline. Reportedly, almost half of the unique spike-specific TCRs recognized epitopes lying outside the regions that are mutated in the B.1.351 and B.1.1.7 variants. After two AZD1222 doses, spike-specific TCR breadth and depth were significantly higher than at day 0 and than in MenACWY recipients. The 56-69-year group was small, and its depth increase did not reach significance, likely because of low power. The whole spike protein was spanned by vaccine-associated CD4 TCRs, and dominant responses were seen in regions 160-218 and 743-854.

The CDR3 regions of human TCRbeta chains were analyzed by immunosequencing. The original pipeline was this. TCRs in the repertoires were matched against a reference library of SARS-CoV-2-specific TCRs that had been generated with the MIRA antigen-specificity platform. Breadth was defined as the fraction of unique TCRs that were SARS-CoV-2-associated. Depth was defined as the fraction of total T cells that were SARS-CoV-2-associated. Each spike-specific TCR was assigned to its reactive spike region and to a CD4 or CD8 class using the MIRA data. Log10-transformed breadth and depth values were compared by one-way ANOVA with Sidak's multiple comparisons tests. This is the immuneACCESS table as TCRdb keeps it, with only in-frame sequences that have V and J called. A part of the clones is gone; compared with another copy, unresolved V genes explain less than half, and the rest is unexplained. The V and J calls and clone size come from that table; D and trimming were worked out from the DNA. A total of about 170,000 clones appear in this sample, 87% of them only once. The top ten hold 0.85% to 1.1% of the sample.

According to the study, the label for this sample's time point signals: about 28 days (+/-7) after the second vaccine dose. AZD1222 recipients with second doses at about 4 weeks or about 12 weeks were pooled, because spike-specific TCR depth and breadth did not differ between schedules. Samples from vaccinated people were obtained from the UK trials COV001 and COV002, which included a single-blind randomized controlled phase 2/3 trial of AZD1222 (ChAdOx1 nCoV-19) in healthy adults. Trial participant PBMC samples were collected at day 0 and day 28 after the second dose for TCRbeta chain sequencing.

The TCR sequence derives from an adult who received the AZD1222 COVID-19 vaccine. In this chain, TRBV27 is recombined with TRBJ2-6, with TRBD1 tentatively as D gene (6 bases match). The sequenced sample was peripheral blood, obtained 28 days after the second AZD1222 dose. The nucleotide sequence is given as TGTGCCAGCAGAAAACACGGACAGTACATCGGGGCCAACGTCCTGACTTTC. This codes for CASRKHGQYIGANVLTF. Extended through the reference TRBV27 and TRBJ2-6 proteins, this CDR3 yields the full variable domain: EAQVTQNPRYLITVTGKKLTVTCSQNMNHEYMSWYRQDPGLGLRQIYYSMNVEVTDKGDVPEGYKVSRKEKRNFPLILESPSPNQTSLYFCASRKHGQYIGANVLTFGAGSRLTVL.